A selection of T cell receptor beta chains follows, all from one sample in a study of blood T cell repertoires in COVID-19. Repertoires were generated with immunoSEQ multiplex PCR, while TCRdb's copy carries only in-frame clones and drops some. The table has approximately 110,000 clones, around 84% seen once. The sequenced sample was peripheral blood. The source of these receptors is a human donor in a cohort sampled during active COVID-19. Both conserved end residues are part of each CDR3. Fields, in order: J gene, D gene, CDR3 length, V gene, clone size, CDR3 DNA, CDR3 protein. D genes are given only for firm matches. Clone size is stated in some rows and not others, as once, few, many or a class when expanded.

TRBJ2-3	TRBD2	15	TRBV7-2	NA	TGTGCCAGCAGGGAAGCGGGGGGCCGCACAGATACGCAGTATTTT	CASREAGGRTDTQYF
TRBJ2-1	NA	15	TRBV7-3	NA	TGTGCCAGCAGCTTAACTTCGGGACTCTACAATGAGCAGTTCTTC	CASSLTSGLYNEQFF
TRBJ1-5	NA	14	TRBV6-5	once	TGTGCCAGCCTCCTCAGGGGAAGCAATCAGCCCCAGCATTTT	CASLLRGSNQPQHF
TRBJ1-5	TRBD1	14	TRBV30	few	TGTGCCTGGAGTCCACAGGGGAACAATCAGCCCCAGCATTTT	CAWSPQGNNQPQHF
TRBJ2-2	NA	13	TRBV20-1	NA	TGCAGTGCTAGTAACCTAGACACCGGGGAGCTGTTTTTT	CSASNLDTGELFF
TRBJ1-1	TRBD1	16	TRBV3-1/TRBV3-2	NA	TGTGCCAGCAGCCGACCCCCCGGACAGGGTTACACTGAAGCTTTCTTT	CASSRPPGQGYTEAFF
TRBJ1-1	TRBD1	16	TRBV2	few	TGTGCCAGCAGTGAAGCGGGCGGACAGGTACCACAGGAAGCTTTCTTT	CASSEAGGQVPQEAFF
TRBJ2-2	TRBD1	15	TRBV5-1	NA	TGCGCCAGCAGCACAGGGGGCTCGGGCACCGGGGAGCTGTTTTTT	CASSTGGSGTGELFF
TRBJ1-2	NA	15	TRBV28	NA	TGTGCCAGCAGTGCCTTCGAGTCGGGGGGCGCTGGCTACACCTTC	CASSAFESGGAGYTF
TRBJ2-7	NA	11	TRBV12-2	NA	TGTGCAAGTCGCTTTTACTACGAGCAGTACTTC	CASRFYYEQYF
TRBJ2-3	NA	13	TRBV2	NA	TGTGCCAGTTCACCCGAGTCGGCAGATACGCAGTATTTT	CASSPESADTQYF
TRBJ2-2	NA	16	TRBV5-6	NA	TGTGCCAGCAGCTTGTTCGGGATCTCGAACACCGGGGAGCTGTTTTTT	CASSLFGISNTGELFF
TRBJ2-7	NA	13	TRBV7-8	NA	TGTGCCAGCAGCTTATCTGAGACATACGAGCAGTACTTC	CASSLSETYEQYF
TRBJ2-1	TRBD2	15	TRBV9	NA	TGTGCCAGCAGCCTGACTAGCGGGTACTACAATGAGCAGTTCTTC	CASSLTSGYYNEQFF
TRBJ2-3	TRBD2	18	TRBV24-1	NA	TGTGCCACCAGTGACCCAACAACTAGCGGGAGGGGGACAGATACGCAGTATTTT	CATSDPTTSGRGTDTQYF
TRBJ2-1	TRBD2	17	TRBV10-2	NA	TGCGCCAGCAGTGAGTCGCTAGCGGGAGCGACCGCCAATGAGCAGTTCTTC	CASSESLAGATANEQFF
TRBJ2-7	NA	12	TRBV6-5	NA	TGTGCCAGCAGTTACTCGACGACACCGCAGTACTTC	CASSYSTTPQYF
TRBJ2-3	TRBD2	16	TRBV5-1	NA	TGCGCCAGCAGCTTGGGGCTAGCGGCTAGCACAGATACGCAGTATTTT	CASSLGLAASTDTQYF
TRBJ1-5	NA	14	TRBV18	few	TGTGCCAGCTCACCACAGCAGGAGGCTCAGCCCCAGCATTTT	CASSPQQEAQPQHF
TRBJ1-1	NA	15	TRBV11-2	NA	TGTGCCAGCAGCTTAGTGGAGGGGCTGAACACTGAAGCTTTCTTT	CASSLVEGLNTEAFF
TRBJ1-4	NA	15	TRBV4-2	once	TGTGCCAGCAGCCAAGTGGGGGGGGCTGGTGAAAAACTGTTTTTT	CASSQVGGAGEKLFF
TRBJ2-1	NA	11	TRBV5-6	once	TGTGCCAGCAGTACTTACAATGAGCAGTTCTTC	CASSTYNEQFF